These T cell receptor beta chains were read from a single sample in a study of immune cell composition in non-small cell lung cancer. Sequencing used immunoSEQ multiplex PCR; TCRdb keeps in-frame clones, though not all of them. Counted here are 900 to 950 clones, around 80% occurring once; the ten biggest clones make up approximately 10%. Sequences were obtained from lung tumor tissue. The source is a human donor with non-small cell lung cancer. The CDR3 runs from the conserved cysteine through the conserved F or W. D genes are given only for firm matches. The listing skips clone size in some rows; elsewhere it reads once, few, many or a size class.

v_gene	j_gene	d_gene	abundance	CDR3nt	CDR3aa
TRBV6-1	TRBJ2-2	TRBD1	.	TGTGCCAGCGTCAAGCAGGGGGTCACCGGGGAGCTGTTTTTT	CASVKQGVTGELFF
TRBV9	TRBJ1-3	.	.	TGTGCCAGCAGCGTAGGACAGATTAGCAGAAACACCATATATTTT	CASSVGQISRNTIYF
TRBV13	TRBJ2-2	.	.	TGTGCCAGCAGCTTCGGGGGCTCTAACACCGGGGAGCTGTTTTTT	CASSFGGSNTGELFF
TRBV10-2	TRBJ1-1	.	.	TGCGCCAGCAGTGAGTCGGGGGTGGGGAACACTGAAGCTTTCTTT	CASSESGVGNTEAFF
TRBV28	TRBJ1-5	TRBD1	.	TGTGCCAGCAGAGACAGGGGATCTCCTAATCAGCCCCAGCATTTT	CASRDRGSPNQPQHF
TRBV5-4	TRBJ1-1	TRBD1	.	TGCGCCAGCAGCCAAGCGGACAGGGTAGGCACTGAAGCTTTCTTT	CASSQADRVGTEAFF
TRBV5-5	TRBJ2-3	TRBD2	.	TGTGCCAGCAGCTTTACTAGCGGGGGGGCGGTAGATACGCAGTATTTT	CASSFTSGGAVDTQYF
TRBV19	TRBJ2-1	.	.	TGTGCCACCAAGACAGATCATAGCTCCTACAATGAGCAGTTCTTC	CATKTDHSSYNEQFF
TRBV5-1	TRBJ2-5	TRBD2	.	TGCGCCAGCAGCTTTGCGACTAGCGGGGGGGCCGGAGAGACCCAGTACTTC	CASSFATSGGAGETQYF
TRBV4-2	TRBJ2-7	TRBD1	.	TGTGCCAGCAGCTTAAGGGGGCGATCCTACGAGCAGTACTTC	CASSLRGRSYEQYF
TRBV14	TRBJ1-1	.	few	TGTGCCAGCAGCCAAGATACAGCTGAAGCTTTCTTT	CASSQDTAEAFF
TRBV5-8	TRBJ1-4	TRBD1	.	TGTGCCAGCAGCTCGGGACAGGGGGGAGTGGGCGAAAAACTGTTTTTT	CASSSGQGGVGEKLFF
TRBV5-1	TRBJ1-6	TRBD1	.	TGCGCCAGCAGCTTGGGTCAGGGGGGGAATTCACCCCTCCACTTT	CASSLGQGGNSPLHF
TRBV7-3	TRBJ2-7	.	.	TGTGCCAGCAGCTTGGCCCTTGGTCCCTACGAGCAGTACTTC	CASSLALGPYEQYF